The 18 T cell receptor beta chains given below trace back to one sample, sequenced in a study of cytomegalovirus exposure and HLA in healthy donors. Use of 60 Vbeta and 13 Jbeta primers characterized the PCR. Clones were sequenced by immunoSEQ multiplex PCR, and TCRdb holds only the in-frame ones, with some missing. The sample holds approximately 160,000 clones, 60% to 85% seen once. Source material: PBMCs. The receptors were gathered from a woman aged 50 to 60 in good health and CMV-seropositive.

J is TRBJ2-3 and V is TRBV7-9; 11 bases are a match to TRBD2. This CDR3 has 17 amino acids. The junction had 12 bases not matched to a gene; V was cut back by 6 bases and J by 4 bases. Looked up from germline, CDR1 is SEHNR and CDR2 is FQNEAQ (reference sequence). CDR3 loop: CASSSAGLAGGADTQYF. CDR3 bases: TGTGCCAGCAGTTCGGCGGGGCTAGCGGGGGGTGCAGATACGCAGTATTTT.

This chain's CDR3 is CASSPHTGELFF. CDR3 in DNA: TGTGCCAGCAGCCCTCACACCGGGGAGCTGTTTTTT. The V and J genes are TRBV11-3 and TRBJ2-2; no definite D call. In germline, CDR1 is SGHNT, CDR2 YENEEA. The CDR3 spans 12 residues. V was cut by 5 bases and J by 3 bases, with 4 bases left in between.

This CDR3 reads CASSRGILQVLRTEAFF. The CDR3 DNA reads TGCGCCAGCAGCCGCGGGATCTTACAGGTATTGAGGACTGAAGCTTTCTTT. V and J are TRBV4-1 and TRBJ1-1; perhaps TRBD1 as D (5 bases). V was pared by 4 bases and J by 5 bases, with 23 bases between. Germline CDR1 and CDR2: MGHRA and YSYEKL. This CDR3 spans 17 amino acids.

The chain combines TRBV7-8 with TRBJ2-7; TRBD1 matches at 7 bases. Trimming cost V 5 bases and J 4 bases; bases outside gene matches: 2. The CDR3 covers 12 residues. Germline-derived CDR1 and CDR2 are SGHVS and FQNEAQ. The CDR3 nucleotides read TGTGCCAGCAGCCCGGACAGGTACGAGCAGTACTTC. Its protein product is CASSPDRYEQYF.

CDR3 in DNA: TGTGCCAGCAGCTTAAGGGAATGGGACAGCCCCTACGAGCAGTACTTC. The encoded protein is CASSLREWDSPYEQYF. This sequence joins TRBV7-9 and TRBJ2-7, with 7 nucleotides matching TRBD1. Germline values: CDR1 SEHNR, CDR2 FQNEAQ (reference sequence). The CDR3 is 16 residues long. After removal of 2 bases from V and 2 bases from J, the junction contained 9 bases not matched to a gene.

Turning to this clone: The final CDR3 position lacks the conserved phenylalanine or tryptophan, pointing to a likely read error. J is TRBJ1-6 and V is TRBV9; D is perhaps TRBD1 (6 bases). V was trimmed by 4 bases and J by 5 bases, leaving 13 bases between them. The V gene's germline CDR1 is SGDLS and CDR2 YYNGEE. The CDR3 consists of 15 residues. CDR3 DNA sequence: TGTGCCAGCAGCCTAACGGACAGCCATAATTCACCCCTCCACCTT. As protein: CASSLTDSHNSPLHL.

This clone was recorded once. The genes are TRBV7-2 and TRBJ1-5; 10 positions agree with TRBD1. The J segment lost 6 bases and the V segment lost 4 bases, leaving 9 bases of the junction unmatched. The CDR3 covers 16 residues. Germline values: CDR1 SGHTA, CDR2 FQGNSA. CDR3 sequence reads: CASSSILGDRGQPQHF. The DNA of the CDR3 is TGTGCCAGCAGCTCAATATTAGGGGACAGGGGTCAGCCCCAGCATTTT.

The chain combines TRBV27 with TRBJ2-3; 14 nucleotides align to TRBD2. V dropped 6 bases and J dropped 4; count of bases not matched to a gene: 9. Germline lookup yields CDR1 MNHEY and CDR2 SMNVEV (reference sequence). The CDR3 is 17 residues long. The CDR3 reads CASSFLTSGGASDTQYF. CDR3 nucleotide sequence: TGTGCCAGCAGCTTCTTGACTAGCGGGGGGGCATCAGATACGCAGTATTTT.

This clone was seen a few times. CDR3 nucleotide sequence: TGCGCCAGCAGCTTGGCCGGGACTAGCGCTTACAATGAGCAGTTCTTC. Residues: CASSLAGTSAYNEQFF. This chain joins TRBV5-1 and TRBJ2-1, with 10 bases identical to TRBD2. This CDR3 spans 16 amino acids. V shed 0 bases and J 4 bases; nucleotides not matched to a gene: 4. Germline V gives CDR1 SGHRS, CDR2 YFSETQ.

The gene calls are TRBV27 and TRBJ1-1; D might be TRBD1 (6 bases). The CDR3 has 16 amino acids. Deletions cut 2 bases from V and 1 base from J, with 14 bases between. Looked up from germline, CDR1 is MNHEY and CDR2 is SMNVEV (reference sequence). CDR3 DNA: TGTGCCAGCAGTTTAATCCGGCCACAGGGGAACACTGAAGCTTTCTTT. Amino acid sequence: CASSLIRPQGNTEAFF.

The chain links TRBV7-2 to TRBJ1-5; the match to TRBD1 covers 7 bases. This CDR3 spans 14 amino acids. Germline CDR1 reads SGHTA; CDR2 reads FQGNSA. The J segment lost 2 bases and the V segment lost 5 bases, leaving 3 bases of the junction unmatched. CDR3 amino acids: CASSRDRGNQPQHF. CDR3 DNA sequence: TGTGCCAGCAGCCGCGACAGGGGCAATCAGCCCCAGCATTTT.

This chain connects TRBV19 to TRBJ2-5; no reliable D call. The CDR3 spans 15 residues. Germline V gene data show CDR1 as LNHDA and CDR2 as SQIVND (reference sequence). V lost 4 bases and J lost 1, with 13 bases in between. The CDR3 reads CASSSQTEIQETQYF. CDR3 nucleotides: TGTGCCAGTAGTAGCCAAACAGAGATCCAAGAGACCCAGTACTTC.

This clone was counted a single time. V is TRBV5-1 and J is TRBJ2-2; 8 positions match TRBD1. V shed 7 bases, J shed 3 bases, and the junction held 2 bases outside the gene matches. The CDR3 runs to 13 residues. The germline V gene has CDR1 SGHRS and CDR2 YFSETQ. CDR3 loop: CASQTGDTGELFF. The CDR3 DNA sequence: TGCGCCAGCCAGACAGGGGACACCGGGGAGCTGTTTTTT.

V gene TRBV7-8 combines with J gene TRBJ2-5, with a possible D match to TRBD1 (7 bases). Trimming took off 1 base at V and 3 bases at J, with 12 bases between the two ends. The CDR3 has 15 amino acids. Per the germline V gene, CDR1 is SGHVS and CDR2 is FQNEAQ. CDR3 DNA: TGTGCCAGCAGCTTAGAGTCAGGGGGGAAAGAGACCCAGTACTTC. Translation gives CASSLESGGKETQYF.

This chain uses TRBV7-8 with TRBJ2-5, with D unresolved. The CDR3 consists of 13 residues. The V end lost 1 base, the J end lost 2 bases, and 5 bases lay between the germline ends. CDR1 and CDR2 from the germline V gene are SGHVS and FQNEAQ. The DNA of the CDR3 is TGTGCCAGCAGCTTAGGCAGACAAGAGACCCAGTACTTC. Translating it yields CASSLGRQETQYF.

The chain links TRBV11-2 to TRBJ2-1, with TRBD2 matching 10 bases. Trimming removed 5 bases from V and 7 bases from J; junction bases left unmatched: 2. The CDR3 consists of 13 residues. Per germline, CDR1 SGHAT and CDR2 FQNNGV. The CDR3 DNA reads as TGTGCCAGCAGCCCACTAGCGGGGAATGAGCAGTTCTTC. This codes for CASSPLAGNEQFF.

CDR3 in DNA: TGCGCCAGCAGCTTTGGACAGGGAAATTCACCCCTCCACTTT. This codes for CASSFGQGNSPLHF. The chain carries TRBV5-1 and TRBJ1-6; 8 nucleotides agree with TRBD1. J gave up 7 bases and V 2 bases, and 2 bases lay outside the gene matches. Germline lookup yields CDR1 SGHRS and CDR2 YFSETQ. The CDR3 has 14 amino acids.

The rearrangement joins TRBV5-4 to TRBJ2-5, with 8 bases aligning to TRBD2. This CDR3 has 14 amino acids. Losses at the gene ends were 2 bases for V and 4 bases for J; bases not matched to a gene: 4. The germline V gene encodes CDR1 SGHNT and CDR2 YYREEE (reference sequence). CDR3 amino acids: CASSFPGGAETQYF. DNA for the CDR3: TGTGCCAGCAGCTTTCCCGGGGGGGCAGAGACCCAGTACTTC.